Presented here are 27 T cell receptor beta chains from one specimen sequenced in a study of blood T cell repertoires in COVID-19. TCRdb's table, derived via immunoSEQ multiplex PCR, lists solely in-frame clones and lacks some. The sample includes some 180,000 clones, around four fifths of them seen just once. Sequences were obtained from peripheral blood. Receptor source: a woman of 80 years or more with COVID-19, enrolled during active disease.

This sequence joins TRBV5-1 and TRBJ2-6; TRBD2 might be the D (5 bases). CDR1 and CDR2 from the germline V gene are SGHRS and YFSETQ. The CDR3 has 14 residues. V was pared by 7 bases and J by 2 bases, with 10 bases between. This CDR3 reads CASALVPGANVLTF. CDR3 DNA: TGCGCCAGCGCACTAGTCCCTGGGGCCAACGTCCTGACTTTC.

This rearrangement joins TRBV6-5 to TRBJ2-2; 8 bases align to TRBD1. This CDR3 is built from 14 residues. Per germline, CDR1 MNHEY and CDR2 SVGAGI. Germline trimming cut 8 bases from V and 1 base from J; bases unmatched to any gene: 3. The CDR3 region is CASWGTGNTGELFF. The CDR3, as DNA: TGTGCCAGCTGGGGGACAGGGAACACCGGGGAGCTGTTTTTT.

This clone showed up just once. The gene calls are TRBV18 and TRBJ1-1; no clear D. Germline assignment: CDR1 KGHSH and CDR2 LQKENI. Trimming removed 3 bases at V and 1 base at J, with 9 bases between. This CDR3 has 14 residues. The CDR3 loop is CASSPNRGNTEAFF. The CDR3 DNA follows: TGTGCCAGCTCACCCAACCGGGGGAACACTGAAGCTTTCTTT.

This clone was seen once. This chain links TRBV5-6 with TRBJ1-5; tentatively, D is TRBD1 (6 bases). This CDR3 spans 15 amino acids. V lost 4 bases, J lost 3 bases, and 14 bases lay in between. CDR1 SGHDT and CDR2 YYEEEE come from the germline V gene. In DNA form, the CDR3 reads TGTGCCAGCAGCGGGGGCGGGGGACTCAATCAGCCCCAGCATTTT. Its protein product is CASSGGGGLNQPQHF.

The rearrangement links TRBV7-3 to TRBJ2-2; 11 bases fit TRBD1. Germline CDR1 is SGHTA and CDR2 is FQGTGA. The CDR3 is made up of 18 amino acids. V lost 4 bases and J lost 4; bases outside the gene matches: 11. The CDR3 loop is CASSSGTGGIAATGELFF. The CDR3 DNA sequence: TGTGCCAGCAGCTCCGGGACAGGGGGGATCGCAGCCACCGGGGAGCTGTTTTTT. The complete variable domain, with remaining parts taken from reference TRBV7-3 and TRBJ2-2, reads GAGVSQTPSNKVTEKGKYVELRCDPISGHTALYWYRQSLGQGPEFLIYFQGTGAADDSGLPNDRFFAVRPEGSVSTLKIQRTERGDSAVYLCASSSGTGGIAATGELFFGEGSRLTVL.

This clone was seen just once. V usage is TRBV5-1 and J usage is TRBJ1-2; 12 positions agree with TRBD1. The CDR3 totals 16 residues. With V trimmed by 4 bases and J by 4 bases, 8 bases remained unmatched. Germline V gene data show CDR1 as SGHRS and CDR2 as YFSETQ. The CDR3: CASSAPGTGGAYGYTF. DNA for the CDR3: TGCGCCAGCAGCGCACCCGGGACAGGGGGCGCCTATGGCTACACCTTC. The whole variable domain, filled in from reference TRBV5-1 and TRBJ1-2, reads KAGVTQTPRYLIKTRGQQVTLSCSPISGHRSVSWYQQTPGQGLQFLFEYFSETQRNKGNFPGRFSGRQFSNSRSEMNVSTLELGDSALYLCASSAPGTGGAYGYTFGSGTRLTVV.

The chain employs TRBV27 and TRBJ1-5; 7 bases map to TRBD1. The V and J ends lost 5 bases and 5 bases, in that order; junction bases with no gene match: 12. Germline values: CDR1 MNHEY, CDR2 SMNVEV (reference sequence). CDR3 length: 16 amino acids. CDR3 DNA sequence: TGTGCCAGCAGTCCCCGGACAGGCTACCCATATCAGCCCCAGCATTTT. Protein product: CASSPRTGYPYQPQHF.

The rearrangement joins TRBV5-1 to TRBJ2-7; D perhaps matches TRBD1 (6 bases). Looked up from germline, CDR1 is SGHRS and CDR2 is YFSETQ. The CDR3 is 12 amino acids. V dropped 3 bases and J dropped 5 bases, with 9 bases sitting between them. CDR3: CASSSYRDEQYF. The DNA for the CDR3 is TGCGCCAGCAGCTCTTACAGGGACGAGCAGTACTTC.

The V gene is TRBV5-4, the J gene TRBJ1-6, with D perhaps matching TRBD1 (6 bases). Between the trimmed V and J ends, which lost 4 bases and 4 bases, there was a span of 9 bases. Looked up from germline, CDR1 is SGHNT and CDR2 is YYREEE (reference sequence). There are 14 residues in the CDR3. The CDR3 loop is CASSLTGYNSPLHF. CDR3 nucleotides: TGTGCCAGCAGCCTGACAGGATATAATTCACCCCTCCACTTT. The whole variable domain, filled in from reference TRBV5-4 and TRBJ1-6, reads ETGVTQSPTHLIKTRGQQVTLRCSSQSGHNTVSWYQQALGQGPQFIFQYYREEENGRGNFPPRFSGLQFPNYSSELNVNALELDDSALYLCASSLTGYNSPLHFGNGTRLTVT.

This chain joins TRBV28 and TRBJ2-7; D is undetermined. The CDR3 loop spans 13 amino acids. V shed 7 bases and J shed 2 bases, with 12 bases lying between them. Germline CDR1 is MDHEN and CDR2 is SYDVKM. CDR3 loop: CASNLGSPYEQYF. The CDR3 region has the DNA TGTGCCAGCAACCTAGGATCCCCCTACGAGCAGTACTTC. Full variable domain (rest looked up from reference TRBV28 and TRBJ2-7): DVKVTQSSRYLVKRTGEKVFLECVQDMDHENMFWYRQDPGLGLRLIYFSYDVKMKEKGDIPEGYSVSREKKERFSLILESASTNQTSMYLCASNLGSPYEQYFGPGTRLTVT.

The V and J genes are TRBV6-1 and TRBJ1-5; D possibly corresponds to TRBD1 (6 bases). Looked up from germline, CDR1 is MNHNS and CDR2 is SASEGT. The CDR3 totals 14 residues. Trimming removed 3 bases at V and 6 bases at J, with 12 bases between. The DNA of the CDR3 is TGTGCCAGCAGTGAGCCAGGGGCGGGTCAGCCCCAGCATTTT. It is translated as CASSEPGAGQPQHF.

Here the CDR3 DNA reads TGTGCTAGTGGTTTTCGGCGGGCACCCCTCCACTTT. This translates into CASGFRRAPLHF. The V call is TRBV12-5, the J call TRBJ1-6, with unresolved D. The CDR3 has 12 amino acids. With 3 bases removed from V and 11 bases from J, the gap between germline ends came to 8 bases. Germline values: CDR1 LGHNT, CDR2 FRNRAP.

The V gene is TRBV5-1, the J gene TRBJ1-3, with 8 bases that match TRBD1. This CDR3 spans 15 amino acids. The germline V gene encodes CDR1 SGHRS and CDR2 YFSETQ. V lost 4 bases, J lost 1 base, and 4 bases stayed unmatched. The CDR3 reads CASSRNRGSGNTIYF. For the CDR3, the DNA is TGCGCCAGCAGCAGGAACAGGGGGTCTGGAAACACCATATATTTT.

This clone was recorded once. This chain connects TRBV3-1 (or the pseudogene TRBV3-2) to TRBJ1-2; 9 bases are shared with TRBD1. The length of the CDR3 is 14 residues. Germline V lookup: CDR1 LGHDT, CDR2 YNNKEL (reference sequence). The junction had 1 base not matched to a gene; V was cut back by 1 base and J by 4 bases. CDR3 loop: CASSQATGGYGYTF. The CDR3 DNA sequence: TGTGCCAGCAGCCAAGCGACAGGGGGCTATGGCTACACCTTC.

The chain carries TRBV28 and TRBJ1-3; D unclear. V lost 4 bases and J 2 bases, leaving 12 bases between the germline ends. This CDR3 comprises 15 residues. Germline V gene lookup returns CDR1 MDHEN and CDR2 SYDVKM. The CDR3 coding sequence is TGTGCCAGCAGTTCGCCCCCGGGAGCTGGAAACACCATATATTTT. Residues: CASSSPPGAGNTIYF.

In this sample, this clone turned up a few times. V usage is TRBV5-1 and J usage is TRBJ1-2; TRBD1 aligns across 8 bases. CDR1 SGHRS and CDR2 YFSETQ come from the germline V gene. The junction had 13 bases not matched to a gene; V was cut back by 2 bases and J by 10 bases. The CDR3 length is 15 residues. Written as DNA, the CDR3 is TGCGCCAGCAGCTTTGTAGAACCGGGACAGGCGCACTACACCTTC. Translation gives CASSFVEPGQAHYTF.

In DNA form, the CDR3 reads TGCGCCAGCAGGGGGCAGGGCGCAGGGTACGAGCAGTACTTC. Amino acid sequence: CASRGQGAGYEQYF. The chain employs TRBV10-1 and TRBJ2-7; D may be TRBD1 (5 bases). The CDR3 totals 14 residues. V lost 6 bases, J lost 4 bases, and 16 bases lay in between. Germline V gives CDR1 WNHNN, CDR2 SYGVQD (reference sequence).

V and J are TRBV5-4 and TRBJ1-2; 9 bases map to TRBD1. The CDR3 has 13 amino acids. Germline V lookup: CDR1 SGHNT, CDR2 YYREEE (reference sequence). V lost 3 bases to trimming and J lost 8 bases; unmatched junction nucleotides: 5. CDR3 protein: CASSYRDRVGYTF. DNA of the CDR3: TGTGCCAGCAGCTACCGGGACAGGGTCGGCTACACCTTC.

This clone was counted once. This chain joins TRBV9 and TRBJ2-6; D gene ambiguous. V gave up 4 bases and J gave up 4 bases, with 9 bases separating them. The CDR3 spans 14 residues. Germline loops: CDR1 SGDLS, CDR2 YYNGEE. In nucleotides, the CDR3 is TGTGCCAGCAGCCTCGAACAGGGGGCCAACGTCCTGACTTTC. This encodes CASSLEQGANVLTF.

This clone was detected a few times. The identical CDR3 is also encoded by other nucleotide sequences in the sample. This chain connects TRBV19 to TRBJ2-3; perhaps TRBD1 as D (5 bases). V lost 3 bases and J lost 1, with 5 bases in between. CDR3 length: 13 amino acids. Germline V CDR1 and CDR2: LNHDA, SQIVND (reference sequence). In nucleotides, the CDR3 is TGTGCCAGTAGTATCAGGGGCACAGATACGCAGTATTTT. This codes for CASSIRGTDTQYF.

This clone has a handful of counts. The V and J genes are TRBV5-4 and TRBJ1-6; 8 bases are shared with TRBD1. Trimming cost V 0 bases and J 10 bases; bases outside gene matches: 6. The CDR3 totals 15 residues. Germline V gives CDR1 SGHNT, CDR2 YYREEE (reference sequence). The CDR3 sequence: CASSLGDRPNSPLHF. CDR3 bases: TGTGCCAGCAGCTTGGGGGACAGGCCTAACTCACCCCTCCACTTT.

The chain combines TRBV2 with TRBJ1-5; TRBD1 might be the D (5 bases). Between the trimmed V and J ends, which lost 0 bases and 7 bases, there was a span of 16 bases. This CDR3 spans 16 amino acids. Germline V gene sequence: CDR1 SNHLY, CDR2 FYNNEI. The CDR3 DNA follows: TGTGCCAGCAGTGAAGCGCTTCCTAGGGGAGGGCAGCCCCAGCATTTT. Its protein is CASSEALPRGGQPQHF.

The chain is built from TRBV27 and TRBJ2-7, with 16 bases fitting TRBD2. The ends lost 5 bases at V and 1 base at J; junction bases unmatched: 5. The germline V gene encodes CDR1 MNHEY and CDR2 SMNVEV (reference sequence). The CDR3 length is 17 residues. CDR3 DNA: TGTGCCAGCAGTAGAGGGGGACTAGCGGGAGGGTCCTACGAGCAGTACTTC. Translating it yields CASSRGGLAGGSYEQYF.

This clone appeared once. The rearrangement uses TRBV19 and TRBJ1-5; 12 nucleotides line up with TRBD1. The CDR3 length is 17 residues. V gave up 7 bases and J gave up 0 bases; unmatched junction bases: 7. In germline, CDR1 is LNHDA, CDR2 SQIVND (reference sequence). The CDR3 reads CASTGTGGLISNQPQHF. For the CDR3, the DNA is TGTGCCAGTACGGGGACAGGGGGCTTAATTAGCAATCAGCCCCAGCATTTT. Full variable domain (remainder filled in from reference TRBV19 and TRBJ1-5): DGGITQSPKYLFRKEGQNVTLSCEQNLNHDAMYWYRQDPGQGLRLIYYSQIVNDFQKGDIAEGYSVSREKKESFPLTVTSAQKNPTAFYLCASTGTGGLISNQPQHFGDGTRLSIL.

V gene TRBV5-1 combines with J gene TRBJ1-1; 10 bases map to TRBD1. The CDR3 is 17 residues long. Germline CDR1 and CDR2: SGHRS and YFSETQ. V lost 4 bases, J lost 4 bases, and 13 bases stayed unmatched. The CDR3 reads CASSPGTGASLATEAFF. The CDR3 DNA follows: TGCGCCAGCAGCCCCGGGACAGGGGCTTCACTGGCCACTGAAGCTTTCTTT.

This chain connects TRBV4-1 to TRBJ1-1, with 9 bases lining up with TRBD1. Germline trimming cut 3 bases from V and 5 bases from J; bases unmatched to any gene: 4. Germline V gives CDR1 MGHRA, CDR2 YSYEKL. The length of the CDR3 is 14 residues. Here the CDR3 DNA reads TGCGCCAGCAGCCAGGCCGGGACAGGGACTGAAGCTTTCTTT. Translating gives CASSQAGTGTEAFF.

The CDR3 spells CASTKVGLGEKLFF. CDR3 DNA sequence: TGTGCCAGCACTAAGGTGGGGCTGGGTGAAAAACTGTTTTTT. This sequence joins TRBV27 and TRBJ1-4, with D tentatively TRBD1 (5 bases). Germline CDR1 reads MNHEY; CDR2 reads SMNVEV (reference sequence). The CDR3 runs to 14 residues. V was trimmed by 7 bases and J by 7 bases, leaving 16 bases between them.